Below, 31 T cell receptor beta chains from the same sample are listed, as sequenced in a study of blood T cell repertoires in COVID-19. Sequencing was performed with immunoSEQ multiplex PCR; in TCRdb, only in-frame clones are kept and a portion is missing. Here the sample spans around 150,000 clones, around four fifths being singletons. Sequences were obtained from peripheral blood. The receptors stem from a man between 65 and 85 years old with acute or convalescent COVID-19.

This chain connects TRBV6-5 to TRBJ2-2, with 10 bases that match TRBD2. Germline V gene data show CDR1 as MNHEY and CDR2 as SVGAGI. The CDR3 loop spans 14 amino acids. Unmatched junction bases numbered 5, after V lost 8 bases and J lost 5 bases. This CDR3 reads CASPGLAETGELFF. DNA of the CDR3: TGTGCCAGCCCCGGACTAGCGGAAACCGGGGAGCTGTTTTTT.

CDR3 loop: CASSLNTGRNEKLFF. The CDR3 DNA is TGCGCCAGCAGCTTGAATACGGGGAGAAATGAAAAACTGTTTTTT. The chain is built from TRBV5-1 and TRBJ1-4; D remains ambiguous. Germline values: CDR1 SGHRS, CDR2 YFSETQ. V was cut by 1 base and J by 5 bases, with 12 bases left in between. The CDR3 consists of 15 residues.

The CDR3 loop reads CASSATFQGVGANVLTF. The CDR3, as DNA: TGTGCCAGTAGTGCGACGTTCCAGGGGGTTGGGGCCAACGTCCTGACTTTC. The chain couples TRBV19 to TRBJ2-6; TRBD1 aligns across 7 bases. Germline CDR1 reads LNHDA; CDR2 reads SQIVND (reference sequence). This CDR3 contains 17 residues. V was clipped by 5 bases and J by 3 bases; unmatched bases: 10.

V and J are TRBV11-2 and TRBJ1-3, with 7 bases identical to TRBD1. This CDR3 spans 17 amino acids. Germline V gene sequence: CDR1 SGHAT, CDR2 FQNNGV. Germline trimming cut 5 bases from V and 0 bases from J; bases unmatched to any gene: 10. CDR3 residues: CASSAIQGTNSGNTIYF. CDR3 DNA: TGTGCCAGCAGCGCCATACAGGGGACGAACTCTGGAAACACCATATATTTT.

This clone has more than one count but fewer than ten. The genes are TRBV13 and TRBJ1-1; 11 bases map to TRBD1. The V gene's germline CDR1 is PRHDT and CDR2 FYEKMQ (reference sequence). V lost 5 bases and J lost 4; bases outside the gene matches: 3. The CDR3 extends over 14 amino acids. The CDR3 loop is CASSGTGGVTEAFF. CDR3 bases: TGTGCCAGCAGCGGGACAGGGGGTGTCACTGAAGCTTTCTTT. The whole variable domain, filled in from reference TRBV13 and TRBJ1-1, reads AAGVIQSPRHLIKEKRETATLKCYPIPRHDTVYWYQQGPGQDPQFLISFYEKMQSDKGSIPDRFSAQQFSDYHSELNMSSLELGDSALYFCASSGTGGVTEAFFGQGTRLTVV.

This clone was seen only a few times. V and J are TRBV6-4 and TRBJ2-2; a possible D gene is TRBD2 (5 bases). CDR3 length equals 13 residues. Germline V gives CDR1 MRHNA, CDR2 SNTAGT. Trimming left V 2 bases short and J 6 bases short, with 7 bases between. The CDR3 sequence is CASSDGSAGELFF. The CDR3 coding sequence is TGTGCCAGCAGTGACGGTAGCGCCGGGGAGCTGTTTTTT.

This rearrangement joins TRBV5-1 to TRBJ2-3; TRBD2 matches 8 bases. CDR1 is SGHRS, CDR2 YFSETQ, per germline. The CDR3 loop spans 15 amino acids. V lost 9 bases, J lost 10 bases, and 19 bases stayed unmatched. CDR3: CATSKGGTSGEPQYF. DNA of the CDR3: TGCGCCACCTCAAAGGGGGGCACTAGCGGAGAACCGCAGTATTTT.

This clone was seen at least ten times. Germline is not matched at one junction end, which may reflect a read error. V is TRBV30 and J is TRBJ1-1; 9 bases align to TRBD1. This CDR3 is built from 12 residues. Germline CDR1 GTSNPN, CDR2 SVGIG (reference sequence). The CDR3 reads CAWSVLDRGTYF. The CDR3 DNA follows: TGTGCCTGGAGTGTTTTGGACAGGGGAACCTATTTT.

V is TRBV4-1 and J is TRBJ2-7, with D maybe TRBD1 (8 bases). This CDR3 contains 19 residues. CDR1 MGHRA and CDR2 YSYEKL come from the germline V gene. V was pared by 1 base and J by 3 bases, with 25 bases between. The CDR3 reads CASSQGRTGYETSRYEQYF. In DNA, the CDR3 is TGCGCCAGCAGCCAAGGCAGGACAGGGTATGAGACTAGCCGCTACGAGCAGTACTTC.

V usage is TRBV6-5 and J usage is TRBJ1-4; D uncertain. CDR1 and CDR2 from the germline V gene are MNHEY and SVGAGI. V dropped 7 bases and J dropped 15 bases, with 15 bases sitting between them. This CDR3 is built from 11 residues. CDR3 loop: CASNTEGYLFF. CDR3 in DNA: TGTGCCAGCAATACGGAGGGATATTTGTTTTTT.

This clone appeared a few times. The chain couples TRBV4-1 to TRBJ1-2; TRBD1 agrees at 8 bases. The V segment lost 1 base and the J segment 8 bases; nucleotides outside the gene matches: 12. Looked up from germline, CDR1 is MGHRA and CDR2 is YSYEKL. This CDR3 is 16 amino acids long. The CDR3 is CASSQAPGQALEGYTF. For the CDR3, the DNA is TGCGCCAGCAGCCAAGCCCCGGGACAGGCTTTGGAGGGCTACACCTTC.

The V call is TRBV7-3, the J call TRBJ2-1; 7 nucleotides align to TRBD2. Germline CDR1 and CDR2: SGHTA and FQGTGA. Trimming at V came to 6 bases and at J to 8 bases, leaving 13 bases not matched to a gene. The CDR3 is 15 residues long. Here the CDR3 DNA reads TGTGCCAGCAGTCTACAAGGCGGGAGTTTCGATGAGCAGTTCTTC. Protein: CASSLQGGSFDEQFF.

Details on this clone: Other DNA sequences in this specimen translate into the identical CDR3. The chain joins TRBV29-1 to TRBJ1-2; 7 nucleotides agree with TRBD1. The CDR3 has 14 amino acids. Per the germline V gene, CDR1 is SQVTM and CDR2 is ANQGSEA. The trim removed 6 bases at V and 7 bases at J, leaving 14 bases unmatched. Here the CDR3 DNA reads TGCAGCGTAGGACAGGATTCCCTTATGGCTGGCTACACCTTC. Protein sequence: CSVGQDSLMAGYTF.

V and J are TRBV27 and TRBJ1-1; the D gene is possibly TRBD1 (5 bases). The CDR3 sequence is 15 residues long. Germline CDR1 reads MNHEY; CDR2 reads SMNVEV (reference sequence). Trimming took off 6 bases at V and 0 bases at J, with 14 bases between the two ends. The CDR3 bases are TGTGCCAGCAGGCACAACAGGATAATGAACACTGAAGCTTTCTTT. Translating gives CASRHNRIMNTEAFF.

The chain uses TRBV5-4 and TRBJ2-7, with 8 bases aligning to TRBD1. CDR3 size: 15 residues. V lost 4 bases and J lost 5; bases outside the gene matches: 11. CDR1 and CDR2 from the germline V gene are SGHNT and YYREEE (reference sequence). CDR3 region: CASSTSRDRYDEQYF. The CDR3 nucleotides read TGTGCCAGCAGCACGTCCCGGGACAGGTACGACGAGCAGTACTTC.

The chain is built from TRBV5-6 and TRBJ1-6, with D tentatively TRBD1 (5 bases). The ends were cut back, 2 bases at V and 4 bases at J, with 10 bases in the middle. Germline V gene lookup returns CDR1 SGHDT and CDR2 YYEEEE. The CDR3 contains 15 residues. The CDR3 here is CASSLGAGYNSPLHF. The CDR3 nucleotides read TGTGCCAGCAGCTTAGGGGCAGGGTATAATTCACCCCTCCACTTT.

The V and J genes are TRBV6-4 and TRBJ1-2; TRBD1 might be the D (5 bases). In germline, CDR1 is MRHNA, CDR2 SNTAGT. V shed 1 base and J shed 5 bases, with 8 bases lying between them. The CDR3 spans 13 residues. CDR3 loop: CASSDFDSYGYTF. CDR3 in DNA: TGTGCCAGCAGTGACTTCGACAGTTATGGCTACACCTTC.

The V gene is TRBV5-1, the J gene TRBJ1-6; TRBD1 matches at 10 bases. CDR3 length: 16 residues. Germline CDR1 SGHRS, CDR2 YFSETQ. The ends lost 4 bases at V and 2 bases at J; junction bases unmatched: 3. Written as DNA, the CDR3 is TGCGCCAGCAGCAAGGGGACAGGGGCCTATAATTCACCCCTCCACTTT. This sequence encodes CASSKGTGAYNSPLHF.

The CDR3 DNA reads as TGTGCCAGCAGTTTTCTTAGCGGGAGGGCCCGGGCAGAGACCCAGTACTTC. Protein: CASSFLSGRARAETQYF. The J gene is TRBJ2-5, the V gene TRBV27; TRBD2 agrees at 11 bases. There are 17 residues in the CDR3. Trimming removed 3 bases from V and 4 bases from J; junction bases left unmatched: 10. The germline V gene has CDR1 MNHEY and CDR2 SMNVEV (reference sequence).

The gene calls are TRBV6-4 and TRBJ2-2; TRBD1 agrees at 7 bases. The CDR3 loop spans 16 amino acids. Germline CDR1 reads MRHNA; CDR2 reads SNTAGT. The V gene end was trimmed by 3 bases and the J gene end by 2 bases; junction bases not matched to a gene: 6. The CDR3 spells CASSEIGGLNTGELFF. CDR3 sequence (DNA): TGTGCCAGCAGTGAAATAGGGGGCCTAAACACCGGGGAGCTGTTTTTT.

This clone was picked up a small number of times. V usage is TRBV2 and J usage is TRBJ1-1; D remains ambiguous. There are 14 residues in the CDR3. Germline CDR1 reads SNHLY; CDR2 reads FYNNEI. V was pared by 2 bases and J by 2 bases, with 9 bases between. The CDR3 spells CASSESRQNTEAFF. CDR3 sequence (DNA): TGTGCCAGCAGTGAATCTCGACAAAACACTGAAGCTTTCTTT.

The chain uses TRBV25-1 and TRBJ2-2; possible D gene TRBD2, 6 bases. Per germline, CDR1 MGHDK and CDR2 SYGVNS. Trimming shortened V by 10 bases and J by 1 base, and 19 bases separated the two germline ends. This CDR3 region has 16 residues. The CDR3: CATTPRRGRNTGELFF. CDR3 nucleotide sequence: TGTGCCACCACTCCCCGACGGGGGAGGAACACCGGGGAGCTGTTTTTT. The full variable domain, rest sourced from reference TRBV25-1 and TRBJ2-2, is EADIYQTPRYLVIGTGKKITLECSQTMGHDKMYWYQQDPGMELHLIHYSYGVNSTEKGDLSSESTVSRIRTEHFPLTLESARPSHTSQYLCATTPRRGRNTGELFFGEGSRLTVL.

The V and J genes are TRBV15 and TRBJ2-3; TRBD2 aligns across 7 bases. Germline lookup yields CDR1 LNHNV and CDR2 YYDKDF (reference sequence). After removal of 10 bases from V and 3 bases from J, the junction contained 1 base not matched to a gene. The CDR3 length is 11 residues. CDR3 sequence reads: CAISGTDTQYF. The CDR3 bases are TGTGCCATTAGCGGGACAGATACGCAGTATTTT.

The CDR3, as DNA: TGTGCCAGCAGAGATGATTTGGGGACATCCGCGCAGTACTTC. It specifies CASRDDLGTSAQYF. The chain links TRBV6-5 to TRBJ2-7; weak D call: TRBD1 (6 bases). The V gene's germline CDR1 is MNHEY and CDR2 SVGAGI. Between the trimmed V and J ends, which lost 6 bases and 9 bases, there was a span of 21 bases. CDR3 length: 14 residues.

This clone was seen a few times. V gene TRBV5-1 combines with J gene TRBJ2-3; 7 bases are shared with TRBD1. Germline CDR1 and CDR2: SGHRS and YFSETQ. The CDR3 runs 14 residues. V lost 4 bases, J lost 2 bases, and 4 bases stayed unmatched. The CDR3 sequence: CASSPGQDTDTQYF. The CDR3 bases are TGCGCCAGCAGCCCCGGACAGGACACAGATACGCAGTATTTT. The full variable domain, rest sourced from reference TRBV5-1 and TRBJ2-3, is KAGVTQTPRYLIKTRGQQVTLSCSPISGHRSVSWYQQTPGQGLQFLFEYFSETQRNKGNFPGRFSGRQFSNSRSEMNVSTLELGDSALYLCASSPGQDTDTQYFGPGTRLTVL.

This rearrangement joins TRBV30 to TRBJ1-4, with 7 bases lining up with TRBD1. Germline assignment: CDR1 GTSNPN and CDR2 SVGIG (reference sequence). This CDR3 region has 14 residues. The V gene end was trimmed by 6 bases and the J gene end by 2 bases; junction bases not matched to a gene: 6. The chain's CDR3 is CACEDRVTNEKLFF. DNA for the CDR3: TGTGCCTGCGAAGACAGGGTGACTAATGAAAAACTGTTTTTT.

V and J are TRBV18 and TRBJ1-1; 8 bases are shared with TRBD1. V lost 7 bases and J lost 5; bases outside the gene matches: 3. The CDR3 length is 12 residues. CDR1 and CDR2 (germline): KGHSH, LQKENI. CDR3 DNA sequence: TGTGCCAGCTTCAACAGGGGGACTGAAGCTTTCTTT. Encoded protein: CASFNRGTEAFF.

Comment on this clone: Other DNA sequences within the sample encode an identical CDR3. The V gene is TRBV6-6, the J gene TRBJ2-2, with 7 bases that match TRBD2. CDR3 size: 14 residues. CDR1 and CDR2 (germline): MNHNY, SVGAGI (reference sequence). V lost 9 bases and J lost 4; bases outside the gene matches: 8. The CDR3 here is CASSEGGSTGELFF. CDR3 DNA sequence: TGTGCCAGTTCAGAGGGAGGGAGCACCGGGGAGCTGTTTTTT.

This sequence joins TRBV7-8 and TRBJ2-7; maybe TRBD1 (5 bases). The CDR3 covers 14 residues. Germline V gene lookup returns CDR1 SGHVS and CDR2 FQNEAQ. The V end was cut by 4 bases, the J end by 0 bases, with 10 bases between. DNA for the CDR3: TGTGCCAGCAGCTGGCAGGGTAGCTCCTACGAGCAGTACTTC. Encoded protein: CASSWQGSSYEQYF.

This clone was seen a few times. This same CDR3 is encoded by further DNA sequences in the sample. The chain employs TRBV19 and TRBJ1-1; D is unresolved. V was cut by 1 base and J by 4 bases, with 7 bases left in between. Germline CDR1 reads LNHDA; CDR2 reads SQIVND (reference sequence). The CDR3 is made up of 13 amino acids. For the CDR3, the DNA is TGTGCCAGTAGTATAGCCCAGCGCACTGAAGCTTTCTTT. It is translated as CASSIAQRTEAFF.

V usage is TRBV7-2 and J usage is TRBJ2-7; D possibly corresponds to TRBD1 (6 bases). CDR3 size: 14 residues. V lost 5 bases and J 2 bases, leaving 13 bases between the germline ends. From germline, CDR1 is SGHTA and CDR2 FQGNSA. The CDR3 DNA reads TGTGCCAGCAGCCCGCGGCAGGGGACCTACGAGCAGTACTTC. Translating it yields CASSPRQGTYEQYF. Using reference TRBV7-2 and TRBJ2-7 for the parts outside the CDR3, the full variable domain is GAGVSQSPSNKVTEKGKDVELRCDPISGHTALYWYRQSLGQGLEFLIYFQGNSAPDKSGLPSDRFSAERTGGSVSTLTIQRTQQEDSAVYLCASSPRQGTYEQYFGPGTRLTVT.